One and the same sample provided the 24 T cell receptor beta chains below, sequenced in a study of shared clonotypes between healthy human individuals. Method: immunoSEQ multiplex PCR; TCRdb's copy keeps in-frame clones and lacks some. The sample contains about 1.5 million clones, around 98% of which appear only once. Sequences were obtained from naive CD4+ T cells sorted from blood. Subset reported: CD45RA+ positively selected. These receptors all stem from a man younger than 40 in good health.

The chain joins TRBV21-1 to TRBJ1-1. TRBV21-1 is annotated as a pseudogene. The CDR3 runs to 12 residues. The CDR3 here is CASSKARDDAFF. In DNA, the CDR3 is TGTGCCAGCAGCAAAGCGCGGGACGACGCTTTCTTT.

CDR3 protein: CASSERAVLNEKLFF. For the CDR3, the DNA is TGTGCCAGCAGCGAACGGGCCGTCCTTAATGAAAAACTGTTTTTT. The chain recombines TRBV11-2 with TRBJ1-4; the D is unclear. The CDR3 is made up of 15 amino acids. Germline V lookup: CDR1 SGHAT, CDR2 FQNNGV. The V end lost 5 bases, the J end lost 4 bases, and 14 bases lay between the germline ends.

The chain links TRBV10-1 to TRBJ1-1, with D maybe TRBD1 (5 bases). Germline lookup yields CDR1 WNHNN and CDR2 SYGVQD (reference sequence). The CDR3 extends over 15 amino acids. Trimming shortened V by 2 bases and J by 4 bases, and 14 bases separated the two germline ends. The DNA for the CDR3 is TGCGCCAGCAGTGAGGCGAGGGGCCGTGGCACTGAAGCTTTCTTT. Its protein is CASSEARGRGTEAFF.

J is TRBJ2-2 and V is TRBV4-2, with D perhaps TRBD2 (6 bases). CDR1 and CDR2 from the germline V gene are LGHNA and YNFKEQ. Trimming cost V 5 bases and J 6 bases, with 19 bases left between them. This CDR3 region has 16 residues. CDR3 residues: CASSKEGTPGSGELFF. The CDR3 DNA reads as TGTGCCAGCAGCAAGGAGGGGACCCCGGGGTCCGGGGAGCTGTTTTTT.

The sample holds one count of this clone. The rearrangement links TRBV18 to TRBJ1-2, with D maybe TRBD1 (6 bases). The CDR3 sequence is 14 residues long. Germline CDR1 KGHSH, CDR2 LQKENI. Trimming removed 2 bases from V and 4 bases from J, with 11 bases in between. The CDR3 nucleotides are TGTGCCAGCTCACCATCACCGGACAGCTATGGCTACACCTTC. The encoded protein is CASSPSPDSYGYTF.

A remark on this clone: This specimen includes other DNA sequences encoding the same CDR3. This rearrangement joins TRBV5-1 to TRBJ1-1; 7 bases agree with TRBD1. This CDR3 is 14 amino acids long. CDR1 SGHRS and CDR2 YFSETQ come from the germline V gene. Trimming removed 3 bases from V and 2 bases from J; junction bases left unmatched: 4. The CDR3 coding sequence is TGCGCCAGCAGCTCAAGGGGGCCTAACACTGAAGCTTTCTTT. Amino acids: CASSSRGPNTEAFF.

The chain has TRBV5-4 and TRBJ1-4, with D unresolved. Germline V CDR1 and CDR2: SGHNT, YYREEE (reference sequence). V dropped 4 bases and J dropped 3 bases, with 13 bases sitting between them. The CDR3 consists of 15 residues. The CDR3 here is CASSLGIGANEKLFF. In DNA, the CDR3 is TGTGCCAGCAGCCTGGGCATTGGGGCTAATGAAAAACTGTTTTTT.

The chain has TRBV6-5 and TRBJ2-3, with TRBD1 as a possible D gene (6 bases). This CDR3 region has 15 residues. V lost 6 bases, J lost 3 bases, and 16 bases lay in between. The V gene's germline CDR1 is MNHEY and CDR2 SVGAGI. CDR3 amino acids: CASSLRGSGTDTQYF. CDR3 DNA: TGTGCCAGCAGCCTTAGGGGGAGTGGGACAGATACGCAGTATTTT.

This chain links TRBV30 with TRBJ1-1; 8 bases are a match to TRBD1. The CDR3 loop spans 17 amino acids. Per germline, CDR1 GTSNPN and CDR2 SVGIG (reference sequence). V was pared by 3 bases and J by 7 bases, with 19 bases of the junction left unmatched. The DNA for the CDR3 is TGTGCCTGGAGATTAGGTGTAAGGACAGGGCTGTTTGGTGAAGCTTTCTTT. This encodes CAWRLGVRTGLFGEAFF.

The rearrangement links TRBV11-2 to TRBJ2-7; D is unresolved. Germline values: CDR1 SGHAT, CDR2 FQNNGV. CDR3 size: 15 residues. V shed 3 bases and J shed 1 base, with 13 bases lying between them. The CDR3 is CASSLYQVRSYEQYF. CDR3 DNA: TGTGCCAGCAGCTTGTACCAAGTCCGATCCTACGAGCAGTACTTC.

The J gene is TRBJ2-7, the V gene TRBV7-2, with D hard to call. Trimming took off 3 bases at V and 4 bases at J, with 13 bases between the two ends. The V gene's germline CDR1 is SGHTA and CDR2 FQGNSA. This CDR3 region has 14 residues. CDR3 region: CASSFHLPLYEQYF. CDR3 DNA sequence: TGTGCCAGCAGCTTCCATTTACCACTGTACGAGCAGTACTTC.

The chain couples TRBV29-1 to TRBJ1-5; 9 nucleotides agree with TRBD1. Germline trimming cut 4 bases from V and 6 bases from J; bases unmatched to any gene: 1. Germline assignment: CDR1 SQVTM and CDR2 ANQGSEA. This CDR3 has 12 amino acids. The CDR3 DNA sequence: TGCAGCGTTGGGACAGGGGTTCAGCCCCAGCATTTT. As protein: CSVGTGVQPQHF.

The rearrangement uses TRBV5-8 and TRBJ1-1; no reliable D call. V lost 4 bases, J lost 0 bases, and 19 bases lay in between. CDR1 SGHTS and CDR2 YDEGEE come from the germline V gene. The CDR3 totals 17 residues. The CDR3 is CASSPSLLQYLNTEAFF. CDR3 sequence (DNA): TGTGCCAGCAGCCCTTCCCTGCTTCAGTATCTGAACACTGAAGCTTTCTTT.

The gene calls are TRBV19 and TRBJ2-1; 10 bases align to TRBD2. This CDR3 has 15 residues. Germline trimming cut 2 bases from V and 10 bases from J; bases unmatched to any gene: 8. The germline CDR1 and CDR2 sequences are LNHDA and SQIVND (reference sequence). The CDR3 spells CASSIPASGSGEQFF. In DNA form, the CDR3 reads TGTGCCAGTAGTATACCGGCTAGCGGGAGTGGCGAGCAGTTCTTC.

The chain recombines TRBV10-3 with TRBJ1-1; a weak D match, TRBD1 (6 bases). Trimming cost V 2 bases and J 1 base, with 14 bases left between them. The CDR3 length is 16 residues. Germline V gene sequence: CDR1 ENHRY, CDR2 SYGVKD. CDR3 DNA sequence: TGTGCCATCAGTGAGGGCAGGGGATTGGAGAACACTGAAGCTTTCTTT. This codes for CAISEGRGLENTEAFF.

The V gene is TRBV2, the J gene TRBJ1-1, with D maybe TRBD1 (5 bases). This CDR3 contains 14 residues. Trimming cost V 6 bases and J 4 bases, with 15 bases left between them. CDR1 SNHLY and CDR2 FYNNEI come from the germline V gene. In nucleotides, the CDR3 is TGTGCCAGCAGACCTCACGGGGCCTCCACTGAAGCTTTCTTT. Its translation: CASRPHGASTEAFF.

The V and J genes are TRBV5-1 and TRBJ2-2; a possible D gene is TRBD2 (6 bases). The germline gives CDR1 SGHRS, CDR2 YFSETQ. Trimming took 0 bases from V and 3 from J, leaving 18 bases between them. The CDR3 is made up of 18 amino acids. CDR3 in DNA: TGCGCCAGCAGCTTGGCCGGAGACGGAGGGTCGGACACCGGGGAGCTGTTTTTT. Translation gives CASSLAGDGGSDTGELFF.

The genes are TRBV28 and TRBJ2-7; perhaps TRBD2 as D (6 bases). CDR1 and CDR2 from the germline V gene are MDHEN and SYDVKM. The CDR3 totals 13 residues. V shed 7 bases and J shed 5 bases, with 15 bases lying between them. CDR3 sequence (DNA): TGTGCCAGCACCCCGGGAGTAGGCGACGAGCAGTACTTC. It yields the protein CASTPGVGDEQYF. Variable domain in full (rest from reference TRBV28 and TRBJ2-7): DVKVTQSSRYLVKRTGEKVFLECVQDMDHENMFWYRQDPGLGLRLIYFSYDVKMKEKGDIPEGYSVSREKKERFSLILESASTNQTSMYLCASTPGVGDEQYFGPGTRLTVT.

The chain combines TRBV2 with TRBJ1-1; no clear D gene. Germline V gene lookup returns CDR1 SNHLY and CDR2 FYNNEI. Between the trimmed V and J ends, which lost 2 bases and 5 bases, there was a span of 15 bases. This CDR3 spans 15 amino acids. CDR3 amino acids: CASSELGGGSTEAFF. The DNA of the CDR3 is TGTGCCAGCAGTGAACTGGGTGGAGGATCGACTGAAGCTTTCTTT. Combining the CDR3 with reference TRBV2 and TRBJ1-1 gives the whole variable domain EPEVTQTPSHQVTQMGQEVILRCVPISNHLYFYWYRQILGQKVEFLVSFYNNEISEKSEIFDDQFSVERPDGSNFTLKIRSTKLEDSAMYFCASSELGGGSTEAFFGQGTRLTVV.

This chain uses TRBV7-8 with TRBJ2-7, with D perhaps matching TRBD2 (6 bases). The CDR3 has 15 amino acids. Trimming took 2 bases from V and 3 from J, leaving 14 bases between them. Germline assignment: CDR1 SGHVS and CDR2 FQNEAQ. The CDR3 here is CASSLSGDPYYEQYF. The CDR3 nucleotides are TGTGCCAGCAGCTTATCGGGGGACCCCTACTACGAGCAGTACTTC.

This chain joins TRBV28 and TRBJ1-4; no definite D call. V was pared by 4 bases and J by 3 bases, with 12 bases between. This CDR3 region has 15 residues. Germline V gene lookup returns CDR1 MDHEN and CDR2 SYDVKM. In nucleotides, the CDR3 is TGTGCCAGCAGTTGGGCCATTGGGGCTAATGAAAAACTGTTTTTT. This translates into CASSWAIGANEKLFF.

On this clone itself: The sample holds other DNA sequences that translate to the same CDR3. The CDR3 coding sequence is TGTGCCACCAGCAGAGCCGGGACAGGTGACAATGAGCAGTTCTTC. This encodes CATSRAGTGDNEQFF. The chain is built from TRBV15 and TRBJ2-1, with 8 bases matching TRBD1. This CDR3 comprises 15 residues. J was trimmed by 5 bases and V by 1 base; bases with no gene match: 4. Looked up from germline, CDR1 is LNHNV and CDR2 is YYDKDF (reference sequence).

The chain joins TRBV6-6 to TRBJ1-4, with TRBD1 identical over 7 bases. V lost 10 bases, J lost 6 bases, and 8 bases stayed unmatched. CDR3 length equals 13 residues. Germline V lookup: CDR1 MNHNY, CDR2 SVGAGI (reference sequence). The CDR3, as DNA: TGTGCCACCCGACAGGGCGCCGATGAAAAACTGTTTTTT. This gives the protein CATRQGADEKLFF.

With respect to this clone: This CDR3 is also generated by other DNA sequences in the sample. The chain links TRBV6-5 to TRBJ2-7; 10 bases map to TRBD1. Germline lookup yields CDR1 MNHEY and CDR2 SVGAGI. The CDR3 extends over 14 amino acids. J lost 4 bases, V lost 2 bases, and 2 bases had no gene match. The CDR3 spells CASSYRDRGYEQYF. The CDR3 bases are TGTGCCAGCAGTTACAGGGACAGGGGTTACGAGCAGTACTTC.